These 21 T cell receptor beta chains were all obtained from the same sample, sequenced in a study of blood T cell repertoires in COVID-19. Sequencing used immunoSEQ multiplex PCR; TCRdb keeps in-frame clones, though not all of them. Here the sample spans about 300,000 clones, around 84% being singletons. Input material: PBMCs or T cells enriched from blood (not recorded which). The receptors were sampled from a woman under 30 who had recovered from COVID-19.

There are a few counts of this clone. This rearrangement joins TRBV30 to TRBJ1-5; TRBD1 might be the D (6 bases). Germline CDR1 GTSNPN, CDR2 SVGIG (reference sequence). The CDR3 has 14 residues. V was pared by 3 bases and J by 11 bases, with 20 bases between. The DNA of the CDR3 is TGTGCCTGGAGGGCAGGGGCCTCCCGGGGGGCCCAGCATTTT. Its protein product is CAWRAGASRGAQHF.

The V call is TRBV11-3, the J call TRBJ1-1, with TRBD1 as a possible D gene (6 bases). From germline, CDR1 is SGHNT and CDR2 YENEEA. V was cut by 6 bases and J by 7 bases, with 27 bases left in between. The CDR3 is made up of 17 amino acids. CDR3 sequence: CASRPPGHSCSAREAFF. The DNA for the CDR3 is TGTGCCAGCAGGCCCCCGGGACACAGTTGTTCTGCCCGTGAAGCTTTCTTT. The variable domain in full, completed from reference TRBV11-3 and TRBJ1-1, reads EAGVVQSPRYKIIEKKQPVAFWCNPISGHNTLYWYLQNLGQGPELLIRYENEEAVDDSQLPKDRFSAERLKGVDSTLKIQPAELGDSAVYLCASRPPGHSCSAREAFFGQGTRLTVV.

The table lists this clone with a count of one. CDR3: CASSHPGQGAGETQYF. In DNA, the CDR3 is TGTGCCAGCAGCCACCCGGGACAGGGGGCAGGAGAGACCCAGTACTTC. The chain has TRBV5-5 and TRBJ2-5, with TRBD1 identical over 12 bases. V trimming: 4 bases; J trimming: 4 bases; junction bases outside the gene matches: 8. Germline V gives CDR1 SGHKS, CDR2 YYEKEE (reference sequence). The CDR3 loop spans 16 amino acids.

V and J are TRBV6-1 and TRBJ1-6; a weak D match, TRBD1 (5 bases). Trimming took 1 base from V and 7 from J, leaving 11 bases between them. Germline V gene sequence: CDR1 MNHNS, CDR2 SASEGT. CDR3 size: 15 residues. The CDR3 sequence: CASSEVPKGNSPLHF. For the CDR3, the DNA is TGTGCCAGCAGTGAAGTCCCTAAGGGGAATTCACCCCTCCACTTT.

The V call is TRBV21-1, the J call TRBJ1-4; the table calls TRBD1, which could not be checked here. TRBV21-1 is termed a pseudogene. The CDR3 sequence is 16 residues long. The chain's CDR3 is CASSTSRQGANEKLFF. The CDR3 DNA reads TGTGCCAGCAGCACTTCTAGACAGGGGGCTAATGAAAAACTGTTTTTT.

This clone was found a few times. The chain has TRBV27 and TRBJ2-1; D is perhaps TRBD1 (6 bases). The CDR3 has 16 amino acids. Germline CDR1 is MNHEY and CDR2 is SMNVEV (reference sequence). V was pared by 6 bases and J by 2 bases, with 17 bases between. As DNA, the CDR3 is TGTGCCAGCAGCTACAGGGTTGACTTTGCCTACAATGAGCAGTTCTTC. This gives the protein CASSYRVDFAYNEQFF.

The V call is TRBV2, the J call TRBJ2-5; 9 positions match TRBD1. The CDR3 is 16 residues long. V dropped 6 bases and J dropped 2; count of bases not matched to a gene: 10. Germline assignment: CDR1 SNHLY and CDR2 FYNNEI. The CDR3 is CASRDGTGKEQETQYF. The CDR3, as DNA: TGTGCCAGCAGAGACGGGACAGGGAAGGAACAAGAGACCCAGTACTTC.

CDR3 sequence (DNA): TGTGCCAGCAGCTCGACAGGGAAAGTAACTAATGGCTACACCTTC. Translating gives CASSSTGKVTNGYTF. The J gene is TRBJ1-2, the V gene TRBV7-9, with TRBD1 identical over 7 bases. After removal of 4 bases from V and 6 bases from J, the junction contained 11 bases not matched to a gene. Germline V gives CDR1 SEHNR, CDR2 FQNEAQ (reference sequence). This CDR3 is 15 amino acids long. Together with reference TRBV7-9 and TRBJ1-2, the CDR3 gives the full variable domain: DTGVSQNPRHKITKRGQNVTFRCDPISEHNRLYWYRQTLGQGPEFLTYFQNEAQLEKSRLLSDRFSAERPKGSFSTLEIQRTEQGDSAMYLCASSSTGKVTNGYTFGSGTRLTVV.

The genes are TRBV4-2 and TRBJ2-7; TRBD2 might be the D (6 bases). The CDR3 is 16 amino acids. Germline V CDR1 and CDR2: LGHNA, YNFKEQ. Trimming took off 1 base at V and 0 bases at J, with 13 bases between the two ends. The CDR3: CASSQGTKRNSYEQYF. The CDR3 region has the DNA TGTGCCAGCAGCCAAGGGACTAAAAGAAACTCCTACGAGCAGTACTTC.

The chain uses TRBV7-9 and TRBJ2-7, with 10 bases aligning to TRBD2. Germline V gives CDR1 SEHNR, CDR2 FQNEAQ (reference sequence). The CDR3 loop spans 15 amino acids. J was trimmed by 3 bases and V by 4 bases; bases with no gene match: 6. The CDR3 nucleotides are TGTGCCAGCAGCTCGTCAACTAGCGGGATCTACGAGCAGTACTTC. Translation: CASSSSTSGIYEQYF.

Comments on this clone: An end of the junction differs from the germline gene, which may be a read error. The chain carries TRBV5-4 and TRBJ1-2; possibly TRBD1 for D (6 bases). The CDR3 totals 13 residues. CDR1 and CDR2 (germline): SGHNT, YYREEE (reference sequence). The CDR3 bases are TGTGCCAGCAACTTGCTGGGGGCGAGTGGCTACACCTTC. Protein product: CASNLLGASGYTF.

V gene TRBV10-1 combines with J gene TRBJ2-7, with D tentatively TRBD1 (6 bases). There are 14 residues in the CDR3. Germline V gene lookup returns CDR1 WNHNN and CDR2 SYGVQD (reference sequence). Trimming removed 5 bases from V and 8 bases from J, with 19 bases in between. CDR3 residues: CASSPGHDPLKQYF. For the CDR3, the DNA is TGCGCCAGCAGTCCGGGACACGACCCTCTCAAGCAGTACTTC.

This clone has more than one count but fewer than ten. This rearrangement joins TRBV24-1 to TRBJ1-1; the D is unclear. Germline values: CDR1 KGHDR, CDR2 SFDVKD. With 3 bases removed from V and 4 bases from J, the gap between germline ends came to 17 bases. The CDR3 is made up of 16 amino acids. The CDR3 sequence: CATSDAVWSGITEAFF. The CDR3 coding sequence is TGTGCCACCAGTGATGCCGTGTGGAGCGGGATCACTGAAGCTTTCTTT.

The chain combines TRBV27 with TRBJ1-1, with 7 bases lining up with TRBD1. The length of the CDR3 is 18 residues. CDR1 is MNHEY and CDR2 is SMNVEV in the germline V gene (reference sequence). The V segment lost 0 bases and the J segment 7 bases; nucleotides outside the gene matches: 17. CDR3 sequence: CASSLSQGENRFGGEAFF. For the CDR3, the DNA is TGTGCCAGCAGTTTATCTCAGGGGGAGAATAGATTCGGGGGTGAAGCTTTCTTT.

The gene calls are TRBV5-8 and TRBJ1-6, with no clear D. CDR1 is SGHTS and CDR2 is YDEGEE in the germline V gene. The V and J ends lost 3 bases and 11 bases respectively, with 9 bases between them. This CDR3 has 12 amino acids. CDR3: CASSYPSAPLHF. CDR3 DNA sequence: TGTGCCAGCAGCTACCCTTCAGCACCCCTCCACTTT.

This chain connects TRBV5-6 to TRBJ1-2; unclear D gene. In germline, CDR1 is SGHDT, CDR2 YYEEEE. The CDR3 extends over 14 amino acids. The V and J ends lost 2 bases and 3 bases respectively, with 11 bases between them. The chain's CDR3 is CASSFAGMYYGYTF. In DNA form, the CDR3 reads TGTGCCAGCAGCTTCGCGGGGATGTACTATGGCTACACCTTC.

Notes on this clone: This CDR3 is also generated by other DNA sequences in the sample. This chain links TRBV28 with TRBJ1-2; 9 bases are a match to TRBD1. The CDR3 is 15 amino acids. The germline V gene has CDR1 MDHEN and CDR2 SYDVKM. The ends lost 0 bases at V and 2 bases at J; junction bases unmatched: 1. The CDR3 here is CASSLWGQGNYGYTF. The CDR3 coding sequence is TGTGCCAGCAGTTTATGGGGACAGGGCAACTATGGCTACACCTTC.

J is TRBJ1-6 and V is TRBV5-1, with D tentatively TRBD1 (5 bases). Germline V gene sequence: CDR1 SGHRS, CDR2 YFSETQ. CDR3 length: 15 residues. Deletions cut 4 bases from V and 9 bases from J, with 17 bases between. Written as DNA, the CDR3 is TGCGCCAGCAGCCATGAGCAGGGCGCAGGTTCACCCCTCCACTTT. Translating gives CASSHEQGAGSPLHF.

CDR3: CASSRAGGGETQYF. The CDR3 bases are TGTGCCAGCAGCCGAGCGGGGGGGGGAGAGACCCAGTACTTC. The rearrangement joins TRBV5-4 to TRBJ2-5; 10 nucleotides agree with TRBD2. Germline-derived CDR1 and CDR2 are SGHNT and YYREEE (reference sequence). Trimming took 4 bases from V and 4 from J; bases not matched to a gene: 4. The CDR3 totals 14 residues.

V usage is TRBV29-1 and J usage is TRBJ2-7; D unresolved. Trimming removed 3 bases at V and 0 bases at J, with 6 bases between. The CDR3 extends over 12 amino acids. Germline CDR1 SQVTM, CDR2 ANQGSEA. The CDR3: CSVELSSYEQYF. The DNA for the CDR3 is TGCAGCGTTGAGCTGAGCTCCTACGAGCAGTACTTC.

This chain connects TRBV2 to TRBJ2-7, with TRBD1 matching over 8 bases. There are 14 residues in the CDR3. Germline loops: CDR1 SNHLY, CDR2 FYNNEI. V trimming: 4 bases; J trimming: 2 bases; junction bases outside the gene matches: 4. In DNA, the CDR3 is TGTGCCAGCAGTGCCCTGACAGGGGCCTACGAGCAGTACTTC. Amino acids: CASSALTGAYEQYF. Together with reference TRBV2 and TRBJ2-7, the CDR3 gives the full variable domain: EPEVTQTPSHQVTQMGQEVILRCVPISNHLYFYWYRQILGQKVEFLVSFYNNEISEKSEIFDDQFSVERPDGSNFTLKIRSTKLEDSAMYFCASSALTGAYEQYFGPGTRLTVT.